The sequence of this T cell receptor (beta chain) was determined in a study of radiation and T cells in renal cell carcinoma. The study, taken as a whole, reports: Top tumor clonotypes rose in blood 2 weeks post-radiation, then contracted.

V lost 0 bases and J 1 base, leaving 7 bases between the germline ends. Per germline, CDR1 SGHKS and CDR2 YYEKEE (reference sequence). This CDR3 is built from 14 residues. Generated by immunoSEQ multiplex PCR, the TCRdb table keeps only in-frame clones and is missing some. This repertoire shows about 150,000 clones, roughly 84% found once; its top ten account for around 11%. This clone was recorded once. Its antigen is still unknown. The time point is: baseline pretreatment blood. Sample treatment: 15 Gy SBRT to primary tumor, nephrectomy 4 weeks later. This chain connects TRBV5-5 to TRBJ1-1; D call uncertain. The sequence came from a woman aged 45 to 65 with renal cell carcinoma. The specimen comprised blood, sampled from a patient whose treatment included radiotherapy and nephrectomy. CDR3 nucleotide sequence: TGTGCCAGCAGCTTGGGTCCAACGAACACTGAAGCTTTCTTT. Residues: CASSLGPTNTEAFF.